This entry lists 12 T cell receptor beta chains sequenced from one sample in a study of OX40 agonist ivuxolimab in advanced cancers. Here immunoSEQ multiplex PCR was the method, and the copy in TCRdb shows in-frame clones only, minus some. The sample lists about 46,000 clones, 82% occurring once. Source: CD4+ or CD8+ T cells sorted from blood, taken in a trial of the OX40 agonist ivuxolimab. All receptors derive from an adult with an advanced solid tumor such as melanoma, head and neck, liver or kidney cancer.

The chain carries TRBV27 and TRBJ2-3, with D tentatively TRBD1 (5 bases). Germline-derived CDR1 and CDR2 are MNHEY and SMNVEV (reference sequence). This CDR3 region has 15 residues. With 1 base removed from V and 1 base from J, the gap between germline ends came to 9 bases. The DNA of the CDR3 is TGTGCCAGCAGTTTATTTCAGGGCGGCACAGATACGCAGTATTTT. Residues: CASSLFQGGTDTQYF.

The CDR3 sequence is CASSYSQVSGNTIYF. The CDR3 bases are TGTGCCAGCAGTTACTCCCAGGTCTCTGGAAACACCATATATTTT. The chain employs TRBV6-5 and TRBJ1-3, with D unresolved. V was shortened by 0 bases and J by 0 bases, with 6 bases between the two germline ends. Looked up from germline, CDR1 is MNHEY and CDR2 is SVGAGI. The CDR3 contains 15 residues.

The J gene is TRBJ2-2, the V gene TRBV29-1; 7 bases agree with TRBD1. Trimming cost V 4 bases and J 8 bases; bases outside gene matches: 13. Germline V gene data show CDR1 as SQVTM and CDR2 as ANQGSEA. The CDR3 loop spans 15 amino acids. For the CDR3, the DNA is TGCAGCGTTGCGGTAGGGGCAGGGGGATCTGGGGAGCTGTTTTTT. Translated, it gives CSVAVGAGGSGELFF.

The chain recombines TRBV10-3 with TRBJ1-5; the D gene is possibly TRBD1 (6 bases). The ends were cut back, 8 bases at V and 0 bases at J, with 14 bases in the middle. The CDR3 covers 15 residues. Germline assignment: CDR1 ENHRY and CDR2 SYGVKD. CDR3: CAIGRDKYSNQPQHF. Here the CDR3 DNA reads TGTGCCATCGGCCGGGACAAATATAGCAATCAGCCCCAGCATTTT.

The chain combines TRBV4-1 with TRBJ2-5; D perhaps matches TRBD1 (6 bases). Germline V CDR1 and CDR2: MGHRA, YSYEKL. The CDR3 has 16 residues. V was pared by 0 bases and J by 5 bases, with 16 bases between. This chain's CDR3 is CASSQDNNRAAETQYF. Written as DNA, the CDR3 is TGCGCCAGCAGCCAAGATAACAACAGGGCGGCGGAGACCCAGTACTTC.

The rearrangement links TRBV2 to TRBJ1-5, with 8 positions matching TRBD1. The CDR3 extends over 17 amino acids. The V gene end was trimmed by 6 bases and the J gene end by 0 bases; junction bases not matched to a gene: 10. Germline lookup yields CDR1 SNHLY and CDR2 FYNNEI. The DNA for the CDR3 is TGTGCCAGCAGCGTTCGGGGACAGGAAGCTAGCAATCAGCCCCAGCATTTT. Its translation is CASSVRGQEASNQPQHF.

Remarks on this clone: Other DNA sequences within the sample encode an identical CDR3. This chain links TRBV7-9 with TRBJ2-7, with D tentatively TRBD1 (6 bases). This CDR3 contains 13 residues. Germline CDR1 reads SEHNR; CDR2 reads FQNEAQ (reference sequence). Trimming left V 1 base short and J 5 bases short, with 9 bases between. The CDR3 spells CASSLGQGNEQYF. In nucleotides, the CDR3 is TGTGCCAGCAGCTTAGGGCAGGGGAACGAGCAGTACTTC.

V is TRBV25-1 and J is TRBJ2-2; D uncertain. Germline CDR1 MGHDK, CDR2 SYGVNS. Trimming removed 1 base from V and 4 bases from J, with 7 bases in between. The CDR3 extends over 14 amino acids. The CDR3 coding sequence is TGTGCCAGCAGTGAATTCGGCTCCACCGGGGAGCTGTTTTTT. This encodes CASSEFGSTGELFF.

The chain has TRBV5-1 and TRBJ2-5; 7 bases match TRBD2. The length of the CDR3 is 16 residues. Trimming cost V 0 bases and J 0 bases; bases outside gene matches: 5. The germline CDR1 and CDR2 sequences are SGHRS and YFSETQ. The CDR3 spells CASSLGGLADQETQYF. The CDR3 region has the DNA TGCGCCAGCAGCTTGGGAGGCCTAGCGGACCAAGAGACCCAGTACTTC.

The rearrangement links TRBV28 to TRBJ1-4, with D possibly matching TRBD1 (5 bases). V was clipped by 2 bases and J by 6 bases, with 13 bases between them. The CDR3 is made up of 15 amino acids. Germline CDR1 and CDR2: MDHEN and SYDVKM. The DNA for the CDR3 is TGTGCCAGCAGTTTAATAGGGGTGGGAGATGAAAAACTGTTTTTT. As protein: CASSLIGVGDEKLFF. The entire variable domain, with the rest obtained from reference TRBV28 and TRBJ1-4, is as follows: DVKVTQSSRYLVKRTGEKVFLECVQDMDHENMFWYRQDPGLGLRLIYFSYDVKMKEKGDIPEGYSVSREKKERFSLILESASTNQTSMYLCASSLIGVGDEKLFFGSGTQLSVL.

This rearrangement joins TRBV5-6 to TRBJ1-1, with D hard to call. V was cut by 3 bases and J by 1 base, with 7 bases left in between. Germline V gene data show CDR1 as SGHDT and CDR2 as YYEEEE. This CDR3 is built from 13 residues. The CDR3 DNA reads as TGTGCCAGCAGCTGGACTGAGAACACTGAAGCTTTCTTT. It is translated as CASSWTENTEAFF.

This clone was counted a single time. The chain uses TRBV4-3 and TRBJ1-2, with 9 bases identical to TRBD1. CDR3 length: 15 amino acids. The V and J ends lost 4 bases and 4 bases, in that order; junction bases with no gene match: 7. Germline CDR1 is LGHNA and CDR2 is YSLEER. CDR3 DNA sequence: TGCGCCAGCAGCCGACAGGGGGTTGGGGGCTATGGCTACACCTTC. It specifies CASSRQGVGGYGYTF.